A single sample gave rise to the 20 T cell receptor beta chains below, sequenced in a study of blood T cell repertoires in COVID-19. Generated by immunoSEQ multiplex PCR, the TCRdb table keeps only in-frame clones and is missing some. The sample includes about 330,000 clones, around four fifths of them seen just once. The source material was peripheral blood. The receptor source for this set is a woman aged 45 to 65 with acute or convalescent COVID-19.

This clone was counted a few times. One junction end disagrees with the germline gene, perhaps due to a read error. The chain couples TRBV2 to TRBJ1-1; TRBD1 matches 8 bases. Germline lookup yields CDR1 SNHLY and CDR2 FYNNEI. CDR3 length: 15 residues. The CDR3 here is CASSEGGQGAPEAFF. CDR3 coding DNA: TGTGCCAGCAGTGAAGGGGGGCAGGGGGCTCCTGAGGCTTTCTTT.

The chain uses TRBV2 and TRBJ2-5; TRBD2 matches 10 bases. J was trimmed by 5 bases and V by 6 bases; bases with no gene match: 9. Germline V gene sequence: CDR1 SNHLY, CDR2 FYNNEI. The CDR3 totals 15 residues. The DNA for the CDR3 is TGTGCCAGCAGCTCCCTAGCGGGAGTGGGGGAGACCCAGTACTTC. This codes for CASSSLAGVGETQYF. The whole variable domain, remainder taken from reference TRBV2 and TRBJ2-5, is EPEVTQTPSHQVTQMGQEVILRCVPISNHLYFYWYRQILGQKVEFLVSFYNNEISEKSEIFDDQFSVERPDGSNFTLKIRSTKLEDSAMYFCASSSLAGVGETQYFGPGTRLLVL.

The chain combines TRBV7-6 with TRBJ2-7; D might be TRBD1 (6 bases). CDR3 size: 15 residues. The germline CDR1 and CDR2 sequences are SGHVS and FNYEAQ. V was shortened by 5 bases and J by 6 bases, with 20 bases between the two germline ends. The CDR3, as DNA: TGTGCCAGCAGCCCCCTACAGGGTTCTCTCTCCGAGCAGTACTTC. Its protein is CASSPLQGSLSEQYF.

This chain connects TRBV5-1 to TRBJ1-6; D might be TRBD1 (6 bases). Trimming left V 7 bases short and J 6 bases short, with 14 bases between. The germline gives CDR1 SGHRS, CDR2 YFSETQ. This CDR3 comprises 14 residues. The CDR3 spells CASAPGGANSPLHF. CDR3 DNA sequence: TGCGCCAGCGCCCCGGGGGGCGCTAATTCACCCCTCCACTTT. The complete variable domain, with remaining parts taken from reference TRBV5-1 and TRBJ1-6, reads KAGVTQTPRYLIKTRGQQVTLSCSPISGHRSVSWYQQTPGQGLQFLFEYFSETQRNKGNFPGRFSGRQFSNSRSEMNVSTLELGDSALYLCASAPGGANSPLHFGNGTRLTVT.

The chain employs TRBV5-8 and TRBJ2-5, with D perhaps matching TRBD1 or TRBD2 (5 bases each). The germline V gene has CDR1 SGHTS and CDR2 YDEGEE. The CDR3 is 14 residues long. V lost 4 bases and J 2 bases, leaving 12 bases between the germline ends. Written as DNA, the CDR3 is TGTGCCAGCAGCCTGGGACCGACTCAAGAGACCCAGTACTTC. It specifies CASSLGPTQETQYF.

J is TRBJ2-7 and V is TRBV10-2, with D unresolved. CDR1 WSHSY and CDR2 SAAADI come from the germline V gene. The CDR3 contains 13 residues. Trimming removed 2 bases from V and 2 bases from J, with 7 bases in between. The CDR3 region has the DNA TGCGCCAGCAGTGAGACAGAGCCCTACGAGCAGTACGTC. As protein: CASSETEPYEQYV.

The V gene is TRBV7-9, the J gene TRBJ1-2; weak D call: TRBD1 (6 bases). In germline, CDR1 is SEHNR, CDR2 FQNEAQ (reference sequence). The CDR3 covers 13 residues. Between the trimmed V and J ends, which lost 0 bases and 6 bases, there was a span of 8 bases. The CDR3 loop is CASSLAPGDGYTF. CDR3 bases: TGTGCCAGCAGCTTAGCACCAGGGGATGGCTACACCTTC.

CDR3 nucleotides: TGTGCCAGCGTGCCGAACCTCGACAGTGGAAGAAGGCAGACCCAGTACTTC. It encodes CASVPNLDSGRRQTQYF. The chain uses TRBV21-1 and TRBJ2-5; the table's D call TRBD1 went unverified against the DNA. TRBV21-1 is termed a pseudogene. The CDR3 is 17 residues long.

V and J are TRBV5-6 and TRBJ2-5, with TRBD1 matching over 9 bases. Germline V gives CDR1 SGHDT, CDR2 YYEEEE. The CDR3 runs 15 residues. The V gene end was trimmed by 2 bases and the J gene end by 1 base; junction bases not matched to a gene: 3. This CDR3 is CASSFVGQGQETQYF. CDR3 nucleotide sequence: TGTGCCAGCAGCTTTGTGGGACAGGGCCAAGAGACCCAGTACTTC.

This clone was seen only a few times. V usage is TRBV23-1 and J usage is TRBJ1-3; perhaps TRBD1 as D (5 bases). TRBV23-1 is an open reading frame whose function is uncertain. This CDR3 comprises 14 residues. Trimming pared 6 bases from V and 1 base from J, leaving 10 bases between. The CDR3 loop reads CASSPRQSGNTIYF. The CDR3 DNA is TGCGCCAGCAGCCCCCGACAGTCTGGAAACACCATATATTTT.

The J gene is TRBJ2-5, the V gene TRBV9; TRBD2 matches 10 bases. The V segment lost 3 bases and the J segment 4 bases; nucleotides outside the gene matches: 6. CDR3 length: 15 amino acids. CDR1 is SGDLS, CDR2 YYNGEE, per germline. Written as DNA, the CDR3 is TGTGCCAGCAGCGCCCCGGGACTAGCGCTAGAGACCCAGTACTTC. This codes for CASSAPGLALETQYF.

The chain combines TRBV30 with TRBJ2-1; 8 bases are shared with TRBD2. V shed 0 bases, J shed 10 bases, and the junction held 11 bases outside the gene matches. The CDR3 covers 15 residues. Looked up from germline, CDR1 is GTSNPN and CDR2 is SVGIG (reference sequence). CDR3 amino acids: CAWSVRAGGSREQFF. CDR3 nucleotide sequence: TGTGCCTGGAGTGTAAGGGCGGGGGGCTCACGGGAGCAGTTCTTC.

Regarding this clone: A read error may account for a junction end that differs from germline. The genes are TRBV12-3 or TRBV12-4 and TRBJ1-4, with 9 bases that match TRBD1. This CDR3 has 13 residues. The CDR3 coding sequence is TGTGCCAGCAGTTTAGCGCTGGGTAGGACAGGGGTTTTT. This codes for CASSLALGRTGVF.

This sequence joins TRBV27 and TRBJ2-1; 7 bases agree with TRBD1. The CDR3 consists of 16 residues. Germline V gene data show CDR1 as MNHEY and CDR2 as SMNVEV (reference sequence). Trimming took 1 base from V and 5 from J; bases not matched to a gene: 8. The DNA of the CDR3 is TGTGCCAGCAGTTTATTAAGACAGGGTATCCACAATGAGCAGTTCTTC. It translates to CASSLLRQGIHNEQFF.

The table lists this clone with a few counts. The gene calls are TRBV11-3 and TRBJ2-7; 9 bases align to TRBD2. J was trimmed by 2 bases and V by 5 bases; bases with no gene match: 13. Germline values: CDR1 SGHNT, CDR2 YENEEA. The CDR3 has 17 residues. The CDR3, as DNA: TGTGCCAGCAGCCGCGGCTGGTTAGCGGGGGATCCCTACGAGCAGTACGTC. It encodes CASSRGWLAGDPYEQYV.

J is TRBJ2-2 and V is TRBV18; D is perhaps TRBD1 (6 bases). Per germline, CDR1 KGHSH and CDR2 LQKENI. This CDR3 is 15 amino acids long. V was clipped by 3 bases and J by 9 bases, with 17 bases between them. The CDR3, as DNA: TGTGCCAGCTCACCGACCCGGACAGCCTCCAGGGAGCTGTTTTTT. Protein: CASSPTRTASRELFF.

The chain joins TRBV2 to TRBJ1-5, with TRBD1 matching 9 bases. Germline V gives CDR1 SNHLY, CDR2 FYNNEI. V lost 3 bases, J lost 11 bases, and 11 bases stayed unmatched. The CDR3 contains 15 residues. The CDR3 is CASSEEGDRAKAQHF. CDR3 DNA sequence: TGTGCCAGCAGTGAGGAGGGGGACAGGGCCAAGGCCCAGCATTTT.

V gene TRBV14 combines with J gene TRBJ2-3; TRBD2 matches 7 bases. Germline values: CDR1 SGHDN, CDR2 FVKESK. The junction had 8 bases not matched to a gene; V was cut back by 4 bases and J by 1 base. The CDR3 sequence is 16 residues long. The CDR3 spells CASSPIQGGGTDTQYF. CDR3 coding DNA: TGTGCCAGCAGCCCTATTCAGGGAGGGGGCACAGATACGCAGTATTTT.

This rearrangement joins TRBV6-5 to TRBJ1-1, with D possibly TRBD1 on 5 matching bases. The CDR3 is 14 residues long. The germline V and J ends were trimmed by 2 bases and 5 bases, with 12 bases remaining between them. CDR1 MNHEY and CDR2 SVGAGI come from the germline V gene. The CDR3 DNA follows: TGTGCCAGCAGTTACCGCGATGGGGGGACTGAAGCTTTCTTT. Amino acid sequence: CASSYRDGGTEAFF.

J is TRBJ2-1 and V is TRBV11-2; maybe TRBD2 (5 bases). V lost 2 bases and J 6 bases, leaving 14 bases between the germline ends. CDR1 SGHAT and CDR2 FQNNGV come from the germline V gene. The CDR3 runs 15 residues. CDR3 DNA sequence: TGTGCCAGCAGCTTATGGGGTGGAGGATCCAATGAGCAGTTCTTC. Translated: CASSLWGGGSNEQFF.